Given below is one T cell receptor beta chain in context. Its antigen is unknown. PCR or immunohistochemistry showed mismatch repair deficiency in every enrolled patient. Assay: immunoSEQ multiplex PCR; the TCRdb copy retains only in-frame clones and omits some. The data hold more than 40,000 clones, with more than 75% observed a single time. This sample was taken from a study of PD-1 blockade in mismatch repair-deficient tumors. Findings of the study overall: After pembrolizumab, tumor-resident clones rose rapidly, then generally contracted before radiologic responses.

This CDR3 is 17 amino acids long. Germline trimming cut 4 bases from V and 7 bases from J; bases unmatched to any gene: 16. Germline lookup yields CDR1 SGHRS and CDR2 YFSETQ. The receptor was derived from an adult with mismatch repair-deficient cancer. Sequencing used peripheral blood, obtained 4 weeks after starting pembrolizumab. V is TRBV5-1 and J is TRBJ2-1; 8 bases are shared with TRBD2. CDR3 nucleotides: TGCGCCAGCAGCCCTTACATAAGCGGGAGTAAAGGAAATGAGCAGTTCTTC. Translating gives CASSPYISGSKGNEQFF.